This T cell receptor (beta chain) was observed in a study of shared clonotypes between healthy human individuals. Study overall: The donors, two women and three men, were aged 18 to 49.

CDR3 length equals 17 residues. V dropped 5 bases and J dropped 9 bases, with 23 bases sitting between them. CDR1 is SGHAT and CDR2 is FQNNGV in the germline V gene. Data came from immunoSEQ multiplex PCR; TCRdb stores just in-frame clones and leaves some out. The top ten clones hold roughly 1.8% of a sample with about 2,100,000 clones, more than 85% of them seen once. CD45RO-negative, CCR7-positively selected cells formed the naive CD8 fraction, excluding terminally differentiated effector memory CD45RA+ cells. This sequence joins TRBV11-2 and TRBJ1-6, with D perhaps TRBD1 (5 bases). This clonotype originated in a man in his late teens or twenties in good health. Some clones in this sample may be carry-over from other donors' samples. The sequenced material came from naive CD8+ T cells from PBMCs. DNA for the CDR3: TGTGCCAGCAGCCTCTACCGGGACCTACCTTTGGCTTCACCCCTCCACTTT. Residues: CASSLYRDLPLASPLHF.